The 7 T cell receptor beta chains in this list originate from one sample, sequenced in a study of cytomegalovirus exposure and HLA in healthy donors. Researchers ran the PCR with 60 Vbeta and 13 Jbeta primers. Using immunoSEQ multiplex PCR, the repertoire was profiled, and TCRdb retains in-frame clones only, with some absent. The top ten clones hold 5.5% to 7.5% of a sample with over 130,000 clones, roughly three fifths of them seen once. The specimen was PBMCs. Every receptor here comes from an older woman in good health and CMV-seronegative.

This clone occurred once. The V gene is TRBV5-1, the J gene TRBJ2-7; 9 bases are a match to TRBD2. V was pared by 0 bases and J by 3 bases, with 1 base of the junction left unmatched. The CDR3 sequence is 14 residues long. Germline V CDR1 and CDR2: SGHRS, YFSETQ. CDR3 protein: CASSLASGIYEQYF. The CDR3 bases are TGCGCCAGCAGCTTGGCTAGCGGGATCTACGAGCAGTACTTC.

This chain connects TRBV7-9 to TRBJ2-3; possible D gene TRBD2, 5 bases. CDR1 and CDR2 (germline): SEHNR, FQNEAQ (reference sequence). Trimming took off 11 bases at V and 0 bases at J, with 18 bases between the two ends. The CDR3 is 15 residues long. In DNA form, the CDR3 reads TGTGCCTGTCAGAGACTAAGGGTTAGCACAGATACGCAGTATTTT. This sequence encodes CACQRLRVSTDTQYF.

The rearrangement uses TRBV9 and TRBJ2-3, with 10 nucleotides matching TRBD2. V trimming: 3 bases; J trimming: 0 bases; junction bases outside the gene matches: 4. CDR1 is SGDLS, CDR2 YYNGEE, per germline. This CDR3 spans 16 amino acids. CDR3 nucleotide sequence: TGTGCCAGCAGCGAATCAGCGGGAGGGAGCACAGATACGCAGTATTTT. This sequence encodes CASSESAGGSTDTQYF. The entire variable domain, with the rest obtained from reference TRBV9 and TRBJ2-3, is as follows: DSGVTQTPKHLITATGQRVTLRCSPRSGDLSVYWYQQSLDQGLQFLIQYYNGEERAKGNILERFSAQQFPDLHSELNLSSLELGDSALYFCASSESAGGSTDTQYFGPGTRLTVL.

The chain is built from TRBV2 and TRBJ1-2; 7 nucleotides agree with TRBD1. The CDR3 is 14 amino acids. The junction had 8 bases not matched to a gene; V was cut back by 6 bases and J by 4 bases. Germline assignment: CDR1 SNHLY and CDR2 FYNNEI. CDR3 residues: CASSDADRRYGYTF. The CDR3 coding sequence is TGTGCCAGCAGCGATGCGGACAGGCGCTATGGCTACACCTTC.

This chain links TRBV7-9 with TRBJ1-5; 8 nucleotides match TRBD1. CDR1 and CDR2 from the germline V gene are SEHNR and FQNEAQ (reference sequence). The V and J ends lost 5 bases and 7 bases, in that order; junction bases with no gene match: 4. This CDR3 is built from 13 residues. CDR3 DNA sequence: TGTGCCAGCAGCAGGACAGGGCCGCAGCCCCAGCATTTT. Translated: CASSRTGPQPQHF.

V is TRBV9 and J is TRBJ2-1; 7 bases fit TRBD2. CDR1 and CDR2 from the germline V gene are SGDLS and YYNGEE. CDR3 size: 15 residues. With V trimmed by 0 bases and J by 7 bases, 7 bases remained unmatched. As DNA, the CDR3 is TGTGCCAGCAGCGTAGGGGCTAGCGGTAGGAATGAGCAGTTCTTC. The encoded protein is CASSVGASGRNEQFF. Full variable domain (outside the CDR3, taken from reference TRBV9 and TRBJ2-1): DSGVTQTPKHLITATGQRVTLRCSPRSGDLSVYWYQQSLDQGLQFLIQYYNGEERAKGNILERFSAQQFPDLHSELNLSSLELGDSALYFCASSVGASGRNEQFFGPGTRLTVL.

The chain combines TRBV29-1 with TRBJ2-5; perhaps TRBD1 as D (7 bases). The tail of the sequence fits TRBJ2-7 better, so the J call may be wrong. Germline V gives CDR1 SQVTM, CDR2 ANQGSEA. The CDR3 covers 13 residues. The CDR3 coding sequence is TGCAGCGTTGAACAGGGGGGATCCTACGAGCAGTACTTC. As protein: CSVEQGGSYEQYF.